These 22 T cell receptor beta chains were sequenced from one sample in a study of regulatory T cells in long-lasting Graves disease. Construction of the TCR beta libraries employed iRepertoire HTBI primers in conjunction with Arm-PCR of CDR3 regions. TCRdb passed the multiplex PCR reads through MiXCR, listing each CDR3 protein once. Of approximately 690,000 distinct CDR3 sequences listed, approximately 29% are singletons. Time point here: persistent/refractory GD, antithyroid drugs over 5 years with positive TRAb. PBMC-extracted RNA yielded the TCR library. The specimen was peripheral blood mononuclear cells (PBMCs), collected when the disease was refractory, from a patient treated with antithyroid drugs. The source of these receptors is a female donor with Graves disease.

This clonotype was seen once. This chain connects TRBV9 to TRBJ2-2; 13 bases match TRBD2. The V and J ends lost 4 bases and 3 bases, in that order; junction bases with no gene match: 3. The CDR3 has 16 residues. CDR1 and CDR2 (germline): SGDLS, YYNGEE. In nucleotides, the CDR3 is TGTGCCAGCAGCTTCGGACTAGCGGGAGACACCGGGGAGCTGTTTTTT. Its protein is CASSFGLAGDTGELFF.

In this sample, this clonotype turned up many times. The chain couples TRBV2 to TRBJ1-1; maybe TRBD1 (5 bases). V lost 4 bases and J lost 3, with 9 bases in between. In germline, CDR1 is SNHLY, CDR2 FYNNEI. The CDR3 runs 13 residues. The CDR3 coding sequence is TGTGCCAGCAGTGGGGGACGGGACACTGAAGCTTTCTTT. Translated, it gives CASSGGRDTEAFF.

J is TRBJ2-3 and V is TRBV2; 12 bases fit TRBD2. The CDR3 runs to 14 residues. Germline V gene sequence: CDR1 SNHLY, CDR2 FYNNEI. V shed 8 bases, J shed 6 bases, and the junction held 6 bases outside the gene matches. DNA of the CDR3: TGTGCCAGCGCCGGACTAGCGGGATTGGATACGCAGTATTTT. Protein sequence: CASAGLAGLDTQYF.

This clonotype occurred a few times. The chain recombines TRBV29-1 with TRBJ1-1; D call uncertain. The CDR3 contains 9 residues. CDR1 and CDR2 (germline): SQVTM, ANQGSEA. CDR3 nucleotides: TGCCTCGCGGCAGTGCGCGCTTTCTTT. This sequence encodes CLAAVRAFF.

The chain recombines TRBV20-1 with TRBJ1-6; possible D gene TRBD1, 6 bases. The V gene's germline CDR1 is DFQATT and CDR2 SNEGSKA (reference sequence). V was cut by 6 bases and J by 5 bases, with 17 bases left in between. The CDR3 is made up of 15 amino acids. CDR3 DNA: TGCAGTGCCGGCAAGGCCGGACAGAATAATTCACCCCTCCACTTT. This translates into CSAGKAGQNNSPLHF.

The chain carries TRBV7-6 and TRBJ1-1, with TRBD1 matching over 8 bases. The germline gives CDR1 SGHVS, CDR2 FNYEAQ. The junction had 10 bases not matched to a gene; V was cut back by 5 bases and J by 5 bases. There are 15 residues in the CDR3. The DNA for the CDR3 is TGTGCCAGCAGCACAGTGACAGGGGTGGTAACTGAAGCTTTCTTT. It translates to CASSTVTGVVTEAFF.

The rearrangement joins TRBV20-1 to TRBJ2-5; D not resolved. This CDR3 comprises 12 residues. V lost 3 bases and J 5 bases, leaving 10 bases between the germline ends. Germline assignment: CDR1 DFQATT and CDR2 SNEGSKA (reference sequence). The CDR3 DNA is TGCAGTGCTAGTTACAGAGCGGAGACCCAGTACTTC. Translated, it gives CSASYRAETQYF.

This clonotype came up a few times. This sequence joins TRBV12-3 or TRBV12-4 and TRBJ2-6, with 7 bases fitting TRBD1. With V trimmed by 6 bases and J by 4 bases, 6 bases remained unmatched. The CDR3 runs 15 residues. In nucleotides, the CDR3 is TGTGCCAGCAGAGCACAGGGGACAGGGGCCAACGTCCTGACTTTC. It encodes CASRAQGTGANVLTF.

The V and J genes are TRBV5-6 and TRBJ1-1, with 7 bases aligning to TRBD1. Unmatched junction bases numbered 2, after V lost 2 bases and J lost 1 base. This CDR3 contains 14 residues. Germline-derived CDR1 and CDR2 are SGHDT and YYEEEE. CDR3 protein: CASSLWDRNTEAFF. The CDR3 DNA follows: TGTGCCAGCAGCTTATGGGACAGGAACACTGAAGCTTTCTTT.

The chain uses TRBV6-5 and TRBJ1-2; no clear D gene. CDR3 length equals 14 residues. In germline, CDR1 is MNHEY, CDR2 SVGAGI. Between the trimmed V and J ends, which lost 2 bases and 4 bases, there was a span of 11 bases. The CDR3 region has the DNA TGTGCCAGCAGTTACCGGGGTTCCTCCTATGGCTACACCTTC. It codes for CASSYRGSSYGYTF.

This sequence joins TRBV5-1 and TRBJ2-7, with a possible D match to TRBD1 (6 bases). V was clipped by 4 bases and J by 4 bases, with 12 bases between them. CDR3 size: 13 residues. Germline lookup yields CDR1 SGHRS and CDR2 YFSETQ. This CDR3 reads CASSRRGQYEQYF. DNA for the CDR3: TGCGCCAGCAGCCGCAGGGGCCAGTACGAGCAGTACTTC.

This clonotype showed up many times. V usage is TRBV2 and J usage is TRBJ1-1, with unresolved D. The CDR3 is 13 amino acids. The germline V gene encodes CDR1 SNHLY and CDR2 FYNNEI. Trimming stripped 7 bases from V and 0 bases from J, with 9 bases between. This CDR3 reads CASMLKMNTEAFF. CDR3 DNA sequence: TGTGCCAGCATGTTAAAAATGAACACTGAAGCTTTCTTT.

The chain is built from TRBV6-1 and TRBJ1-1; tentatively, D is TRBD1 (5 bases). The CDR3 sequence is 15 residues long. V was shortened by 8 bases and J by 6 bases, with 22 bases between the two germline ends. Germline values: CDR1 MNHNS, CDR2 SASEGT. CDR3 loop: CASGWGPSSGAEAFF. The CDR3 DNA is TGTGCCAGCGGTTGGGGCCCTTCCTCCGGGGCTGAAGCTTTCTTT.

A note on this clonotype: The CDR3 end shows no conserved phenylalanine or tryptophan, and so a read error is likely. This chain joins TRBV12-3 or TRBV12-4 and TRBJ1-5, with a tentative D call TRBD1 (5 bases). V lost 7 bases, J lost 1 base, and 14 bases lay in between. The CDR3 totals 15 residues. The CDR3 protein is CASNTGTESNQPQHC. The CDR3 region has the DNA TGTGCCAGCAATACGGGGACGGAAAGCAATCAGCCCCAGCATTGT.

The V call is TRBV28, the J call TRBJ1-1; weak D call: TRBD1 (6 bases). The CDR3 consists of 15 residues. CDR1 and CDR2 from the germline V gene are MDHEN and SYDVKM. V gave up 3 bases and J gave up 3 bases, with 14 bases separating them. CDR3 sequence reads: CASSLLNRVDTEAFF. CDR3 nucleotide sequence: TGTGCCAGCAGTTTGTTGAACAGGGTGGACACTGAAGCTTTCTTT.

In this sample, this clonotype turned up many times. The chain combines TRBV2 with TRBJ1-5; 9 nucleotides match TRBD1. CDR1 and CDR2 (germline): SNHLY, FYNNEI. The CDR3 is 13 residues long. J was trimmed by 7 bases and V by 9 bases; bases with no gene match: 7. This CDR3 is CASGEDRGQPQHF. CDR3 DNA: TGTGCCAGTGGGGAAGACAGGGGGCAGCCCCAGCATTTT.

The CDR3 here is CSVEPGPGETQYF. The CDR3, as DNA: TGCAGCGTGGAACCGGGCCCTGGGGAGACCCAGTACTTC. The V and J genes are TRBV29-1 and TRBJ2-5, with D unclear. This CDR3 comprises 13 residues. In germline, CDR1 is SQVTM, CDR2 ANQGSEA. The ends were cut back, 6 bases at V and 5 bases at J, with 16 bases in the middle.

This clonotype was observed at least ten times. The chain joins TRBV20-1 to TRBJ2-5; 8 bases fit TRBD2. Germline V gives CDR1 DFQATT, CDR2 SNEGSKA (reference sequence). The CDR3 covers 13 residues. The junction had 4 bases not matched to a gene; V was cut back by 5 bases and J by 2 bases. The CDR3 DNA reads TGCAGTGCTCCAGCGGGGGCACAAGAGACCCAGTACTTC. Amino acids: CSAPAGAQETQYF.

The table lists this clonotype with a few counts. A junction end diverges from the germline sequence, so it may reflect a read error. This chain joins TRBV7-9 and TRBJ1-1; D is unclear. Germline CDR1 is SEHNR and CDR2 is FQNEAQ (reference sequence). The CDR3 is 12 residues long. The CDR3 protein is CASSPAWGEAFF. CDR3 DNA sequence: TGCGCCAGCAGCCCAGCGTGGGGTGAAGCTTTCTTT.

This clonotype was found a few times. This chain joins TRBV27 and TRBJ2-7; maybe TRBD2 (6 bases). Germline CDR1 is MNHEY and CDR2 is SMNVEV (reference sequence). V dropped 8 bases and J dropped 2 bases, with 16 bases sitting between them. CDR3 size: 14 residues. The CDR3 nucleotides read TGTGCCAGCTTTAACCTCGGGAGTACCTACGAGCAGTACTTC. Its protein is CASFNLGSTYEQYF.

The chain couples TRBV3-1 to TRBJ1-3; 9 nucleotides align to TRBD1. The CDR3 is 16 residues long. Germline CDR1 LGHDT, CDR2 YNNKEL (reference sequence). After removal of 3 bases from V and 2 bases from J, the junction contained 5 bases not matched to a gene. The CDR3 spells CASSHATGGTGNTIYF. In nucleotides, the CDR3 is TGTGCCAGCAGCCATGCAACAGGGGGCACTGGAAACACCATATATTTT. Full variable domain (rest looked up from reference TRBV3-1 and TRBJ1-3): DTAVSQTPKYLVTQMGNDKSIKCEQNLGHDTMYWYKQDSKKFLKIMFSYNNKELIINETVPNRFSPKSPDKAHLNLHINSLELGDSAVYFCASSHATGGTGNTIYFGEGSWLTVV.

This clonotype was picked up a small number of times. The V call is TRBV10-3, the J call TRBJ1-1; 7 bases map to TRBD1. Germline V lookup: CDR1 ENHRY, CDR2 SYGVKD. The CDR3 spans 18 residues. V lost 2 bases and J lost 1; bases outside the gene matches: 13. The CDR3 reads CAISEIIPGRGTNTEAFF. The CDR3 coding sequence is TGTGCCATCAGTGAGATTATCCCCGGCAGGGGGACGAACACTGAAGCTTTCTTT.